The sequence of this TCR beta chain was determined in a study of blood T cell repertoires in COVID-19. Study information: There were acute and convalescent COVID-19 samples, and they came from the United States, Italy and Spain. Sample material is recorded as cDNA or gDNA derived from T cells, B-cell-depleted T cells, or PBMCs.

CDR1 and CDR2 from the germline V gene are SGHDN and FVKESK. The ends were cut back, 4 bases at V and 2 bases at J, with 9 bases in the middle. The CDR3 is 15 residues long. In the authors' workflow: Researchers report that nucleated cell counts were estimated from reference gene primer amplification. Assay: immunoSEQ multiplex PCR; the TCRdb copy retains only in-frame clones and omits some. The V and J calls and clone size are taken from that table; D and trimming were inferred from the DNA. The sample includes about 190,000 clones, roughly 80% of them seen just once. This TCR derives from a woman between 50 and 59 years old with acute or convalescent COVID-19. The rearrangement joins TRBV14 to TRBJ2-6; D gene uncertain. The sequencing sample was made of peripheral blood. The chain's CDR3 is CASSPLEAGANVLTF. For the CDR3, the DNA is TGTGCCAGCAGCCCCCTCGAGGCTGGGGCCAACGTCCTGACTTTC.